Shown below are 12 T cell receptor beta chains from a single sample sequenced in a study of vaccination effects on CD4 cells after COVID-19. Sequencing in the ViraFEST assay came after antigen-specific CD4+ T cells had been expanded with viral peptide pools, which were used to stimulate PBMC. Cultured cells yielded isolated CD4+ T cells after 10 to 11 days. In the vaccine recipients, nucleocapsid antibodies were negative and there was no prior SARS-CoV-2 infection. Antigens of these TCRs are unknown. Some clones are missing from TCRdb's copy, which holds only in-frame ones; the method was immunoSEQ multiplex PCR. The sample holds about 71,000 clones, 80% seen once. The specimen comprised CD4+ T cells from PBMCs cultured with SARS-CoV-2 spike peptides, sampled before COVID-19 vaccination. These receptors were obtained from a human donor who received a COVID-19 vaccine.

Only a few counts were recorded for this clone. The chain uses TRBV3-1 (or the pseudogene TRBV3-2) and TRBJ2-2, with no clear D. Germline V gives CDR1 LGHDT, CDR2 YNNKEL (reference sequence). This CDR3 is built from 15 residues. V lost 1 base and J lost 1, with 7 bases in between. CDR3 sequence: CASSQAGGNTGELFF. The CDR3 region has the DNA TGTGCCAGCAGCCAAGCTGGCGGGAACACCGGGGAGCTGTTTTTT.

The gene calls are TRBV12-3 or TRBV12-4 and TRBJ1-4, with D possibly TRBD1 on 5 matching bases. The CDR3 contains 13 residues. The V end lost 6 bases, the J end lost 3 bases, and 8 bases lay between the germline ends. The CDR3 DNA reads TGTGCCAGCAGGAGGGGTGCTAATGAAAAACTGTTTTTT. Its translation: CASRRGANEKLFF.

The genes are TRBV15 and TRBJ1-1, with no clear D. V gave up 0 bases and J gave up 3 bases, with 5 bases separating them. The germline V gene has CDR1 LNHNV and CDR2 YYDKDF (reference sequence). CDR3 length equals 13 residues. The CDR3 nucleotides read TGTGCCACCAGCAGAGATAGGCACACTGAAGCTTTCTTT. This codes for CATSRDRHTEAFF.

The chain is built from TRBV19 and TRBJ1-4; TRBD1 agrees at 10 bases. V trimming: 8 bases; J trimming: 7 bases; junction bases outside the gene matches: 7. The CDR3 is made up of 14 amino acids. Germline V gene data show CDR1 as LNHDA and CDR2 as SQIVND (reference sequence). CDR3 in DNA: TGTGCCAGTCGGCAGACAGGGGGCGTTGAAAAACTGTTTTTT. Its translation is CASRQTGGVEKLFF.

The chain's CDR3 is CASSLVAGDGYTF. The CDR3 DNA follows: TGTGCCAGCAGCTTGGTGGCAGGGGATGGCTACACCTTC. This chain uses TRBV5-6 with TRBJ1-2, with D possibly matching TRBD1 (6 bases). Trimming cost V 0 bases and J 6 bases, with 9 bases left between them. This CDR3 comprises 13 residues. Per the germline V gene, CDR1 is SGHDT and CDR2 is YYEEEE.

The genes are TRBV5-8 and TRBJ2-1, with D maybe TRBD1 (5 bases). This CDR3 contains 19 residues. V was pared by 7 bases and J by 5 bases, with 31 bases between. In germline, CDR1 is SGHTS, CDR2 YDEGEE. The CDR3 here is CASPNSLDSSQGNHNEQFF. The DNA of the CDR3 is TGTGCCAGCCCCAACAGCTTGGATTCTAGTCAGGGTAACCACAATGAGCAGTTCTTC.

The chain links TRBV27 to TRBJ2-5; 8 nucleotides line up with TRBD2. Germline V gene lookup returns CDR1 MNHEY and CDR2 SMNVEV (reference sequence). V trimming: 5 bases; J trimming: 5 bases; junction bases outside the gene matches: 4. The CDR3 runs to 13 residues. The CDR3 sequence: CASSTTSAETQYF. In nucleotides, the CDR3 is TGTGCCAGCAGTACGACTAGCGCCGAGACCCAGTACTTC.

The rearrangement links TRBV5-1 to TRBJ2-3; 10 bases agree with TRBD2. The CDR3 has 16 residues. With 4 bases clipped from V and 4 bases from J, the junction kept 9 bases outside the gene matches. Germline V CDR1 and CDR2: SGHRS, YFSETQ. DNA of the CDR3: TGCGCCAGCAGCCCGTTAGCGGGGGGATCACCAGATACGCAGTATTTT. It encodes CASSPLAGGSPDTQYF.

The CDR3 coding sequence is TGTGCCACCAGCAGAGATTTAGAGTCCTCTGGCTACACCTTC. As protein: CATSRDLESSGYTF. J is TRBJ1-2 and V is TRBV15, with no clear D. The CDR3 runs to 14 residues. Per the germline V gene, CDR1 is LNHNV and CDR2 is YYDKDF (reference sequence). Between the trimmed V and J ends, which lost 0 bases and 7 bases, there was a span of 12 bases. Filled out from reference TRBV15 and TRBJ1-2, the complete variable domain reads DAMVIQNPRYQVTQFGKPVTLSCSQTLNHNVMYWYQQKSSQAPKLLFHYYDKDFNNEADTPDNFQSRRPNTSFCFLDIRSPGLGDTAMYLCATSRDLESSGYTFGSGTRLTVV.

This clone appeared once. The chain has TRBV28 and TRBJ2-7, with D possibly matching TRBD1 (6 bases). The CDR3 runs 14 residues. The germline V gene has CDR1 MDHEN and CDR2 SYDVKM. V was pared by 4 bases and J by 1 base, with 11 bases between. CDR3 sequence reads: CASSSPTGSYEQYV. CDR3 coding DNA: TGTGCCAGCAGTTCCCCGACAGGTTCCTACGAGCAGTACGTC.

V is TRBV5-8 and J is TRBJ2-5; D unclear. This CDR3 is built from 12 residues. The germline V gene has CDR1 SGHTS and CDR2 YDEGEE. V dropped 2 bases and J dropped 3 bases, with 5 bases sitting between them. For the CDR3, the DNA is TGTGCCAGCAGCTTAAATAAAGAGACCCAGTACTTC. Protein product: CASSLNKETQYF.

This clone appeared a few times. The chain employs TRBV5-1 and TRBJ1-6, with D perhaps matching TRBD1 (6 bases). The CDR3 loop spans 15 amino acids. V lost 5 bases and J lost 3, with 12 bases in between. Germline CDR1 reads SGHRS; CDR2 reads YFSETQ. In nucleotides, the CDR3 is TGCGCCAGCAGGCACGGACAGAACTATAATTCACCCCTCCACTTT. Encoded protein: CASRHGQNYNSPLHF.